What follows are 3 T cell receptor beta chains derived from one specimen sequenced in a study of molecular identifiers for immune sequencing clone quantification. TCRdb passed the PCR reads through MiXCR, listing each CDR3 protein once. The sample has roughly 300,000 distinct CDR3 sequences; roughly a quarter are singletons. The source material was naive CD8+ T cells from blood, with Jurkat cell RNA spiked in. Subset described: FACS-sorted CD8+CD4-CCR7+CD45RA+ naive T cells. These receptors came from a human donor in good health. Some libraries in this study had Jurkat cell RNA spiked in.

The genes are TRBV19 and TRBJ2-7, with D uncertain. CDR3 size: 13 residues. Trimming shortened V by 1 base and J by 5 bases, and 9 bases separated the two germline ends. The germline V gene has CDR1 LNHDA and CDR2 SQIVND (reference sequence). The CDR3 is CASSIVGVDEQYF. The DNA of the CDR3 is TGTGCCAGTAGTATAGTTGGGGTTGACGAGCAGTACTTC.

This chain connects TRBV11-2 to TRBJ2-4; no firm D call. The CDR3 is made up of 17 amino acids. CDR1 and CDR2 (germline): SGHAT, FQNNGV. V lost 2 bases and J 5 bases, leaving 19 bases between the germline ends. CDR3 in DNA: TGTGCCAGCAGCTTATTTAGTTTTGAGGCCACTCAAAACATTCAGTACTTC. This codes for CASSLFSFEATQNIQYF.

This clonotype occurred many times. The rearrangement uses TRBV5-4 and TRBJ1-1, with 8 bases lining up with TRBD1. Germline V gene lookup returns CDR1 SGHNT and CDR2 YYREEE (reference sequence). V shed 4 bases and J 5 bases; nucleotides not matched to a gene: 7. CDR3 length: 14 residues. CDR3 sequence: CASSTDRGGTEAFF. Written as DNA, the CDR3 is TGTGCCAGCAGCACCGACAGGGGAGGGACTGAAGCTTTCTTT. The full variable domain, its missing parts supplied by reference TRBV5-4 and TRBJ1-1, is ETGVTQSPTHLIKTRGQQVTLRCSSQSGHNTVSWYQQALGQGPQFIFQYYREEENGRGNFPPRFSGLQFPNYSSELNVNALELDDSALYLCASSTDRGGTEAFFGQGTRLTVV.